A single sample is the source of the 14 T cell receptor beta chains below, sequenced in a study of cytotoxic CD8 clonotypes in ibrutinib-treated CLL. Produced via immunoSEQ multiplex PCR; TCRdb's table is partial and in-frame only. The table includes about 140,000 clones, approximately 75% detected once. The source was PBMCs, collected after 12 months of ibrutinib treatment. These receptor sequences come from a human donor with chronic lymphocytic leukemia.

CDR3 coding DNA: TGTGCCTGGAGTGTCCGGCCGGGCAATCAGCCCCAGCATTTT. Residues: CAWSVRPGNQPQHF. The chain carries TRBV30 and TRBJ1-5; no reliable D call. The germline CDR1 and CDR2 sequences are GTSNPN and SVGIG (reference sequence). V was trimmed by 0 bases and J by 2 bases, leaving 8 bases between them. The CDR3 is 14 amino acids.

The chain joins TRBV5-6 to TRBJ1-5; a weak D match, TRBD1 (6 bases). The CDR3 length is 14 residues. V was cut by 4 bases and J by 7 bases, with 15 bases left in between. Germline V gene lookup returns CDR1 SGHDT and CDR2 YYEEEE. This CDR3 reads CASSDEPGDQPQHF. The CDR3 DNA reads as TGTGCCAGCAGCGACGAACCAGGGGACCAGCCCCAGCATTTT.

The chain combines TRBV28 with TRBJ1-4; D possibly corresponds to TRBD1 (5 bases). CDR1 and CDR2 (germline): MDHEN, SYDVKM. This CDR3 has 17 amino acids. The V end was cut by 5 bases, the J end by 7 bases, with 23 bases between. CDR3 in DNA: TGTGCCAGCAGTCCGACAGAAGGGCTCCTGGTTAGTGAAAAACTGTTTTTT. It yields the protein CASSPTEGLLVSEKLFF.

This sequence joins TRBV7-2 and TRBJ1-1; perhaps TRBD1 as D (6 bases). The CDR3 is made up of 11 amino acids. In germline, CDR1 is SGHTA, CDR2 FQGNSA. V was pared by 5 bases and J by 7 bases, with 8 bases between. For the CDR3, the DNA is TGTGCCAGCAGCGCACAGGGTGAAGCTTTCTTT. It yields the protein CASSAQGEAFF.

This clone is a singleton in its sample. This sequence joins TRBV7-9 and TRBJ2-2, with D possibly being TRBD1 (5 bases). Germline-derived CDR1 and CDR2 are SEHNR and FQNEAQ (reference sequence). The V and J ends lost 8 bases and 0 bases respectively, with 19 bases between them. The CDR3 is 17 residues long. This CDR3 reads CASSVGPASSNTGELFF. CDR3 nucleotide sequence: TGTGCCAGCTCGGTGGGGCCAGCCTCTTCGAACACCGGGGAGCTGTTTTTT.

J is TRBJ1-2 and V is TRBV28; 10 bases fit TRBD1. V trimming: 5 bases; J trimming: 6 bases; junction bases outside the gene matches: 3. The CDR3 consists of 13 residues. Germline CDR1 MDHEN, CDR2 SYDVKM. The CDR3 sequence: CASSPGQGHGYTF. CDR3 sequence (DNA): TGTGCCAGCAGTCCGGGACAGGGGCATGGCTACACCTTC.

This sequence joins TRBV9 and TRBJ2-2, with TRBD2 identical over 9 bases. CDR1 SGDLS and CDR2 YYNGEE come from the germline V gene. This CDR3 comprises 18 residues. V was pared by 3 bases and J by 5 bases, with 14 bases of the junction left unmatched. The CDR3 bases are TGTGCCAGCAGCGCCGGTGGGGCGGGAGGGCGAACTACCGGGGAGCTGTTTTTT. Encoded protein: CASSAGGAGGRTTGELFF.

The chain couples TRBV4-1 to TRBJ2-7; TRBD2 is a possible D gene (6 bases). V was cut by 1 base and J by 5 bases, with 18 bases left in between. This CDR3 contains 16 residues. The germline gives CDR1 MGHRA, CDR2 YSYEKL. CDR3: CASSQVVLAGSDEQYF. Here the CDR3 DNA reads TGCGCCAGCAGCCAAGTCGTACTAGCTGGTTCAGACGAGCAGTACTTC.

V gene TRBV7-2 combines with J gene TRBJ2-5; TRBD2 agrees at 10 bases. From germline, CDR1 is SGHTA and CDR2 FQGNSA. The CDR3 spans 14 residues. Trimming removed 4 bases from V and 5 bases from J; junction bases left unmatched: 4. Here the CDR3 DNA reads TGTGCCAGCAGCTCCCTAGCGGGGGCGGAGACCCAGTACTTC. Encoded protein: CASSSLAGAETQYF.

The J gene is TRBJ2-3, the V gene TRBV9; 12 bases are shared with TRBD2. CDR3 length: 16 amino acids. After removal of 2 bases from V and 7 bases from J, the junction contained 8 bases not matched to a gene. CDR1 and CDR2 (germline): SGDLS, YYNGEE. CDR3 sequence: CASSVQTSGSVNTQYF. The CDR3 DNA is TGTGCCAGCAGCGTCCAGACTAGCGGGAGTGTAAATACGCAGTATTTT. Full variable domain (missing parts from reference TRBV9 and TRBJ2-3): DSGVTQTPKHLITATGQRVTLRCSPRSGDLSVYWYQQSLDQGLQFLIQYYNGEERAKGNILERFSAQQFPDLHSELNLSSLELGDSALYFCASSVQTSGSVNTQYFGPGTRLTVL.

The chain combines TRBV18 with TRBJ2-7; 8 bases are a match to TRBD2. Trimming took 0 bases from V and 3 from J; bases not matched to a gene: 1. The germline CDR1 and CDR2 sequences are KGHSH and LQKENI. The CDR3 has 14 amino acids. DNA of the CDR3: TGTGCCAGCTCACCACCCGGGGGGGGCTACGAGCAGTACTTC. It encodes CASSPPGGGYEQYF.

In its sample, this clone was seen once. The gene calls are TRBV10-3 and TRBJ2-3, with 9 bases aligning to TRBD1. V lost 4 bases, J lost 5 bases, and 7 bases stayed unmatched. CDR3 length: 15 amino acids. The germline gives CDR1 ENHRY, CDR2 SYGVKD. The chain's CDR3 is CAISGPGTGRDTQYF. DNA for the CDR3: TGTGCCATCAGTGGACCCGGGACAGGGAGAGATACGCAGTATTTT.

The CDR3, as DNA: TGTGCCAGCAGTGGGGAGCTGGGACTAGAGACCCAGTACTTC. Translating gives CASSGELGLETQYF. The genes are TRBV2 and TRBJ2-5, with D perhaps matching TRBD2 (6 bases). The V end was cut by 4 bases, the J end by 4 bases, with 13 bases between. The CDR3 spans 14 residues. In germline, CDR1 is SNHLY, CDR2 FYNNEI.

As concerns this clone: Other DNA sequences in the same sample also yield this CDR3. The V gene is TRBV6-5, the J gene TRBJ1-5; D is ambiguous. Germline V gives CDR1 MNHEY, CDR2 SVGAGI. The CDR3 spans 12 residues. The V and J ends lost 11 bases and 7 bases respectively, with 15 bases between them. CDR3 DNA sequence: TGTGCCGAGGATGGTTTTAAACAGCCCCAGCATTTT. It is translated as CAEDGFKQPQHF.